A selection of T cell receptor beta chains follows, all from one sample in a study of T cell responses to AZD1222 COVID-19 vaccine. TCRdb keeps only in-frame clones here, not all; method: immunoSEQ multiplex PCR. The sample consists of some 90,000 clones, 87% of them appearing once. Sample: peripheral blood, taken on day 0 of AZD1222 vaccination. These TCRs come from an adult in good health. CDR3s include the opening cysteine and the closing phenylalanine or tryptophan. The D gene is left open where the match is weak. Rows give clone size only sometimes, using once, few, many, or a class for an expanded clone.

abundance	d_gene	j_gene	v_gene	CDR3nt	CDR3aa
NA	NA	TRBJ1-2	TRBV20-1	TGCAGTGCTAGTTTGGCCCTTACAGGGTCAAGTGGCTACACCTTC	CSASLALTGSSGYTF
NA	NA	TRBJ1-2	TRBV30	TGTGCCTGGAGTCCCCAGGTACTCTATGGCTACACCTTC	CAWSPQVLYGYTF
NA	NA	TRBJ2-4	TRBV3-1/TRBV3-2	TGTGCCAGCAGCCCAGGGTATGACATTCAGTACTTC	CASSPGYDIQYF
NA	NA	TRBJ2-1	TRBV19	TGTGCCAGTAGTAGGGCGGGAATAAAAGATGAGCAGTTCTTC	CASSRAGIKDEQFF
NA	NA	TRBJ1-2	TRBV27	TGTGCCAGCAGTTTATCGCCGGGACGGATCTATGGCTACACCTTC	CASSLSPGRIYGYTF
NA	TRBD2	TRBJ2-3	TRBV15	TGTGCCACCAGCAGAGAGCAACCGGGACTAGCGGGAGGGCTGGTCGATACGCAGTATTTT	CATSREQPGLAGGLVDTQYF
NA	NA	TRBJ1-1	TRBV12-3/TRBV12-4	TGTGCCAGCACCCCCCGGCGGCCTGAAGCTTTCTTT	CASTPRRPEAFF
NA	NA	TRBJ1-5	TRBV6-6	TGTGCCAGCAGTCCCGGGGATCAGCCCCAGCATTTT	CASSPGDQPQHF
NA	NA	TRBJ1-4	TRBV15	TGTGCCACCAGCAGAGTCATAAAGGGGCGGCTGTTTTTT	CATSRVIKGRLFF
NA	NA	TRBJ2-1	TRBV13	TGTGCCAGCAGCTTATCGGAGGGATACTACAATGAGCAGTTCTTC	CASSLSEGYYNEQFF
NA	TRBD1	TRBJ2-1	TRBV7-2	TGTGCCAGCAGCTTAGTCTCGGGACAGGGGAAAGTGAATGAGCAGTTCTTC	CASSLVSGQGKVNEQFF
NA	NA	TRBJ1-4	TRBV3-1/TRBV3-2	TGTGCCAGCAGCCGTCAGGGTCGGGGGACTAATGAAAAACTGTTTTTT	CASSRQGRGTNEKLFF
NA	NA	TRBJ2-7	TRBV4-3	TGCGCCAGCAGCCAAGGAGGAGGGAACGAGCAGTACTTC	CASSQGGGNEQYF
NA	TRBD1	TRBJ1-5	TRBV2	TGTGCCAGCCAAGGGACAGGGGGGACGAATCAGCCCCAGCATTTT	CASQGTGGTNQPQHF
once	NA	TRBJ1-3	TRBV30	TGTGCCTGGACTGACGCAGTCACTGGAAACACCATATATTTT	CAWTDAVTGNTIYF
NA	TRBD1	TRBJ1-2	TRBV29-1	TGCAGCGGTGTGGACAGGGGGCACGAGGGCTACACCTTC	CSGVDRGHEGYTF
once	NA	TRBJ1-1	TRBV5-6	TGTGCCAGCAGCGCCCACACTGAAGCTTTCTTT	CASSAHTEAFF
NA	TRBD1	TRBJ1-2	TRBV7-2	TGTGCCAGCAGCTTAGGGGGACAGGGAAGTGGCTACACCTTC	CASSLGGQGSGYTF
NA	TRBD1	TRBJ2-5	TRBV18	TGTGCCAGCTCATCAAGACAGGGGTCTGCGCGAGAGACCCAGTACTTC	CASSSRQGSARETQYF
NA	NA	TRBJ1-5	TRBV30	TGTGCCTGGAGTGTAAAGGGAAGGGATCAGCCCCAGCATTTT	CAWSVKGRDQPQHF
NA	NA	TRBJ2-3	TRBV18	TGTGCCAGCTCACCGGCAGATACGCAGTATTTT	CASSPADTQYF
NA	TRBD1	TRBJ1-2	TRBV7-2	TGTGCCAGCAGCCAAACCCCCTCCGGGACAGCAAATAACTATGGCTACACCTTC	CASSQTPSGTANNYGYTF
once	TRBD2	TRBJ2-3	TRBV6-5	TGTGCCAGCTCCCTGGAGCGGGGGGGCACAGATACGCAGTATTTT	CASSLERGGTDTQYF
NA	TRBD1	TRBJ1-2	TRBV19	TGTGCCAGTAGTTCTCGGACAGGGGAAGGCTATGGCTACACCTTC	CASSSRTGEGYGYTF
NA	TRBD2	TRBJ2-3	TRBV2	TGTGCCAGCGGGCGGGAGGCCCCAGATACGCAGTATTTT	CASGREAPDTQYF
once	NA	TRBJ1-1	TRBV5-6	TGTGCCAGCAGCTTGGCCAGTCAGAGACAGCCTGGGAACACTGAAGCTTTCTTT	CASSLASQRQPGNTEAFF
NA	TRBD1	TRBJ1-1	TRBV28	TGTGCCAGCAGTGGATCCCCGGGACAGGGGTTCTTT	CASSGSPGQGFF
medium-sized	TRBD2	TRBJ2-5	TRBV4-2	TGTGCCAGCAGCCAAGATCCAACTAGCGGGAGGGAAGAGACCCAGTACTTC	CASSQDPTSGREETQYF
NA	TRBD2	TRBJ2-3	TRBV5-1	TGCGCCAGCAAAGCGGGGCAGTCGACAGATACGCAGTATTTT	CASKAGQSTDTQYF
NA	TRBD2	TRBJ2-1	TRBV6-5	TGTGCCAGCAGTACGCCGGGACTAGCGGGCCATGAGCAGTTCTTC	CASSTPGLAGHEQFF
once	NA	TRBJ1-1	TRBV3-1/TRBV3-2	TGTGCCAGCAGCCAGACAGGGAACACTGAAGCTTTCTTT	CASSQTGNTEAFF
NA	NA	TRBJ1-2	TRBV5-1	TGCGCCAGCAGCTTGTCGGGTGAAACTAATGGCTACACCTTC	CASSLSGETNGYTF
NA	NA	TRBJ2-6	TRBV19	TGTGCCAGTACCCAGACCGGCACTGGGGCCAACGTCCTGACTTTC	CASTQTGTGANVLTF
NA	NA	TRBJ1-1	TRBV4-1	TGCGCCAGCAGCCAAGTCTCCGACCCCGGTGTCCGGGGCGCTTTCTTT	CASSQVSDPGVRGAFF
few	TRBD2	TRBJ2-1	TRBV5-5	TGTGCCAGCAGCTTGGGAAGCGGGAGGTACAATGAGCAGTTCTTC	CASSLGSGRYNEQFF
once	TRBD1	TRBJ2-7	TRBV6-5	TGTGCCAGCAGTTACTCATGGGACAGGGTGTCCTACGAGCAGTACTTC	CASSYSWDRVSYEQYF
NA	NA	TRBJ2-4	TRBV18	TGTGCCAGCTCACCCACGGGGTCGGACATTCAGTACTTC	CASSPTGSDIQYF
NA	TRBD1	TRBJ1-2	TRBV18	TGTGCCAGCTCACCGAGGGACAGGGAACGGGCCACCTTC	CASSPRDRERATF
NA	TRBD2	TRBJ2-3	TRBV5-8	TGTGCCAGCAGCTTCGGGACTAGCGAGGCAGATACGCAGTATTTT	CASSFGTSEADTQYF
few	NA	TRBJ1-6	TRBV7-6	TGTGCCAGCAGCTTGAGGGGCCCCTCCTATAATTCACCCCTCCACTTT	CASSLRGPSYNSPLHF
NA	NA	TRBJ2-3	TRBV7-2	TGTGCCAGCAGCTTAGCGCTAGGGGGGCTTCACCGCCTCACAGATACGCAGTATTTT	CASSLALGGLHRLTDTQYF
NA	TRBD1	TRBJ1-5	TRBV19	TGTGCCAGTACCGACAGGGGAGGCAATCAGCCCCAGCATTTT	CASTDRGGNQPQHF
NA	TRBD1	TRBJ2-1	TRBV7-2	TGTGCCAGCAGCTACCGGGACAGGGGGCTCAATGAGCAGTTCTTC	CASSYRDRGLNEQFF
NA	TRBD2	TRBJ2-2	TRBV7-9	TGTGCCAGCAGCGCCTATGGCGGGAGTAGCGCCGGGGAGCTGTTTTTT	CASSAYGGSSAGELFF
once	NA	TRBJ2-3	TRBV11-2	TGTGCCAGCAGCTTGGGGTGGGCGACAGGAGGTACAGATACGCAGTATTTT	CASSLGWATGGTDTQYF
NA	TRBD2	TRBJ2-7	TRBV10-3	TGTGCCACCGGTGTAGCGGGTGCCTTTACCTACGAGCAGTACTTC	CATGVAGAFTYEQYF